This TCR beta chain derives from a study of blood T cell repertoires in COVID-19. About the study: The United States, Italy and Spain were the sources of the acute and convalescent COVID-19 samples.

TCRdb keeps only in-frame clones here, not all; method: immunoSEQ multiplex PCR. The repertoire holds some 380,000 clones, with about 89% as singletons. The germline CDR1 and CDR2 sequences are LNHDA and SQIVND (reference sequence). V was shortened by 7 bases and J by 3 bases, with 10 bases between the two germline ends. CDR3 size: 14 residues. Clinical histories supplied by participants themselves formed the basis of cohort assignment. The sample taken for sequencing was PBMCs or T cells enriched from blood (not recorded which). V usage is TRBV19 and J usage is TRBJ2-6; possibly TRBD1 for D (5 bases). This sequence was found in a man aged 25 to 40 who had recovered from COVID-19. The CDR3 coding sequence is TGTGCCAGTACAGGGAACGTTGGGGCCAACGTCCTGACTTTC. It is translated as CASTGNVGANVLTF.